The text below deals with one TCR beta chain. Antigen: not known. Investigators performed immunoSEQ version v3.0 at survey level. Repertoires were generated with immunoSEQ multiplex PCR, while TCRdb's copy carries only in-frame clones and drops some. The table has about 24,000 clones, more than 65% seen once; the top ten hold less than 2.5%. The sample originates from a study of long-term antiretroviral therapy in people with HIV. Study-level findings and limits: With ART, diversity went up but was still lower than in transplant donor controls. Those clones which expanded before ART made up the dominant part of the repertoire at all time points. When set beside controls, HIV repertoires had CDR3 length ranges that were narrower.

CDR1 MDHEN and CDR2 SYDVKM come from the germline V gene. Trimming took 8 bases from V and 5 from J, leaving 15 bases between them. The length of the CDR3 is 13 residues. This receptor was identified in a man aged 50 to 59 with HIV. The input for sequencing was unsorted PBMCs, taken 3 years after starting antiretroviral therapy. The chain links TRBV28 to TRBJ2-5; D is perhaps TRBD1 or TRBD2 (6 bases each). The CDR3: CASRSGGGETQYF. The CDR3 DNA sequence: TGTGCCAGCCGCTCCGGGGGCGGGGAGACCCAGTACTTC.